The clone carrying this T cell receptor beta chain was picked up one time. From germline, CDR1 is MDHEN and CDR2 SYDVKM. V gave up 3 bases and J gave up 0 bases, with 12 bases separating them. The CDR3 has 15 amino acids. The data were obtained in a study of blood T cell repertoires in COVID-19. This table comes from immunoSEQ multiplex PCR, and its TCRdb copy is limited to in-frame clones, with some not included. The sample carries 65,000 to 95,000 clones, 88% recorded once. The receptor comes from a man aged 65-85 years with active or convalescent COVID-19. The rearrangement joins TRBV28 to TRBJ2-7; D possibly corresponds to TRBD2 (5 bases). What was sequenced was peripheral blood. The CDR3 nucleotides read TGTGCCAGCAGTTTGGCGGGCGCTAGCTCCTACGAGCAGTACTTC. It specifies CASSLAGASSYEQYF.